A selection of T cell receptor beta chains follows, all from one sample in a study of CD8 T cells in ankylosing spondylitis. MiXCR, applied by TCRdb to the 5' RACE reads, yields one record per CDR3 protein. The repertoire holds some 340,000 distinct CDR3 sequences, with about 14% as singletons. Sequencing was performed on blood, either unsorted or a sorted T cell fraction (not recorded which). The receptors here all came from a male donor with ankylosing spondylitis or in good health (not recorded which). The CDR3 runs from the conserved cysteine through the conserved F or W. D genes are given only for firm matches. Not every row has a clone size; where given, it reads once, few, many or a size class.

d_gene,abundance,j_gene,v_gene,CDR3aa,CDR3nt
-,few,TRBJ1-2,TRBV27,CASSPHGGGILDYGYTF,TGTGCCAGCAGTCCCCATGGGGGGGGGATTTTGGACTATGGCTACACCTTC
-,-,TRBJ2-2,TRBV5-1,CASSSMLAGNTGELFF,TGCGCCAGCAGCTCCATGCTAGCTGGGAACACCGGGGAGCTGTTTTTT
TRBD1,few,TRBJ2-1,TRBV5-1,CASSWRDRVSDEQFF,TGCGCCAGCAGCTGGAGGGACAGGGTATCGGATGAGCAGTTCTTC
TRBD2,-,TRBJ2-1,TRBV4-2,CASSPGGAGGNEQFF,TGTGCCAGCAGCCCCGGGGGGGCGGGGGGCAATGAGCAGTTCTTC
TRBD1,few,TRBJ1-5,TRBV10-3,CAISRGLDQPQHF,TGTGCCATCAGCAGGGGGCTGGATCAGCCCCAGCATTTT
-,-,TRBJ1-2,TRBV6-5,CASSYYGRNSYGYTF,TGTGCCAGCAGTTACTACGGCCGAAATTCCTATGGCTACACCTTC
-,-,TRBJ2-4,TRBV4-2,CASSQVGIRNIQYF,TGTGCCAGCAGCCAAGTCGGGATAAGGAACATTCAGTACTTC
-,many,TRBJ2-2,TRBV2,CASSPQGTTGELFF,TGTGCCAGCAGTCCCCAGGGTACCACCGGGGAGCTGTTTTTT
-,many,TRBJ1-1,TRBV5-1,CASSLQGSNTEAFF,TGCGCCAGCAGCTTGCAGGGATCGAACACTGAAGCTTTCTTT
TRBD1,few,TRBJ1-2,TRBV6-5,CASSYSDRVGGYTF,TGTGCCAGCAGTTACTCGGACAGGGTTGGTGGCTACACCTTC
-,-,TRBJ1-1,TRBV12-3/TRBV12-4,CASIWGNTNTEAFF,TGTGCCAGCATTTGGGGGAACACTAACACTGAAGCTTTCTTT
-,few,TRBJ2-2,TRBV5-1,CASSLEPNGELFF,TGCGCCAGCAGCTTAGAGCCCAACGGGGAGCTGTTTTTT
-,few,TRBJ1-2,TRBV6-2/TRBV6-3,CASSADGAGGYTF,TGTGCCAGCAGCGCAGACGGGGCCGGTGGCTACACCTTC
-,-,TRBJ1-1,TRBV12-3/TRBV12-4,CASSGPPNTEAFF,TGTGCCAGCTCGGGGCCGCCGAACACTGAAGCTTTCTTT
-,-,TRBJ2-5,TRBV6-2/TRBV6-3,CASATGNQETQYF,TGTGCCAGTGCGACGGGAAACCAAGAGACCCAGTACTTC
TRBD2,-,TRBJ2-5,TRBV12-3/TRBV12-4,CASSLGTSGGAETQYF,TGTGCCAGCAGTTTAGGGACTAGCGGGGGGGCAGAGACCCAGTACTTC
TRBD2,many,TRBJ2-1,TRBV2,CASRKGLAGNNEQFF,TGTGCCAGCAGAAAGGGACTAGCGGGAAATAATGAGCAGTTCTTC
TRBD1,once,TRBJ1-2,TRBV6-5,CASSLGQGSIYGYTF,TGTGCCAGCAGTTTAGGACAGGGTTCTATCTATGGCTACACCTTC
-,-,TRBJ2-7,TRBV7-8,CASLASPAPNYEQYF,TGTGCCAGCTTGGCATCGCCAGCTCCTAACTACGAGCAGTACTTC
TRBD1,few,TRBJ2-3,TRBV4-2,CASSPHRGKSDTQYF,TGTGCCAGCAGCCCCCACAGGGGGAAGTCAGATACGCAGTATTTT
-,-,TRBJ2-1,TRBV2,CASTAGQSSYNEQFF,TGTGCCAGCACCGCCGGACAGAGCTCCTACAATGAGCAGTTCTTC
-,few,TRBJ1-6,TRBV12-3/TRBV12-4,CASSPVLGNSPLHF,TGTGCCAGCAGCCCGGTCCTTGGTAATTCACCCCTCCACTTT
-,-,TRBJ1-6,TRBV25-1,CASSGEQGRSPLHF,TGTGCCAGCAGTGGAGAACAGGGTCGATCACCCCTCCACTTT
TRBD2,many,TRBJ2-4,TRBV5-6,CASREGIKNIQYF,TGTGCCAGCCGGGAGGGGATCAAAAACATTCAGTACTTC
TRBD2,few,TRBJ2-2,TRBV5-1,CASSRGTSGTNTGELFF,TGCGCCAGCAGCCGTGGGACTAGCGGGACGAACACCGGGGAGCTGTTTTTT
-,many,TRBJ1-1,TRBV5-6,CASSLGWGSNPNTEAFF,TGTGCCAGCAGCTTGGGTTGGGGTTCAAACCCGAACACTGAAGCTTTCTTT
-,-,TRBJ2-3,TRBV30,CAWSVIQGRTDTQYF,TGTGCCTGGAGTGTAATTCAGGGAAGGACAGATACGCAGTATTTT
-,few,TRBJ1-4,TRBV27,CASSSKGTQHGLFF,TGTGCCAGCAGTTCTAAAGGGACCCAACACGGACTGTTTTTT
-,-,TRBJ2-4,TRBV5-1,CASSLGGTTGDIQYF,TGCGCCAGCAGCTTGGGTGGGACGACCGGGGACATTCAGTACTTC
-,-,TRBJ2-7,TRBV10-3,CAISDPGETYEQYF,TGTGCCATCAGTGACCCCGGTGAGACCTACGAGCAGTACTTC
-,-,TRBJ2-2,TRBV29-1,CSVLPLYAGELFF,TGCAGCGTCCTCCCCCTATATGCCGGGGAGCTGTTTTTT